The rows below give T cell receptor beta chains drawn from one sample of a study of blood T cells in healthy people across ages. TCRdb fed the 5' RACE reads into MiXCR, producing one record per CDR3 protein. This sample has fewer than 900,000 distinct CDR3 sequences, with 49% found just once. Source material: blood. These receptors were collected from a woman in her fifties or sixties in good health. The CDR3 runs from the conserved cysteine through the conserved F or W. D genes are given only for firm matches. The listing skips clone size in some rows; elsewhere it reads once, few, many or a size class.

. | TRBJ1-2 | . | TRBV29-1 | CSALARVVDGYTF | TGCAGCGCCCTTGCCAGGGTGGTCGATGGCTACACCTTC
. | TRBJ2-7 | . | TRBV27 | CASSSSDRASYEQYF | TGTGCCAGCAGTAGCTCGGATCGAGCCTCCTACGAGCAGTACTTC
TRBD2 | TRBJ2-7 | . | TRBV4-2 | CASSQVSLGGSYEQYF | TGTGCCAGCAGCCAAGTATCCCTGGGAGGGTCCTACGAGCAGTACTTC
TRBD1 | TRBJ2-7 | . | TRBV25-1 | CASSVTGPEQYF | TGTGCCAGCAGTGTGACAGGGCCCGAGCAGTACTTC
. | TRBJ2-5 | . | TRBV27 | CASQRRVTEVYNEQYF | TGTGCCAGCCAGCGCCGAGTGACCGAAGTCTACAATGAGCAGTACTTC
. | TRBJ2-7 | . | TRBV9 | CASSVREGSYEQYF | TGTGCCAGCAGCGTAAGGGAAGGCTCCTACGAGCAGTACTTC
TRBD2 | TRBJ2-7 | few | TRBV28 | CASRTSGGYEQYF | TGTGCCAGCCGGACTAGCGGTGGGTACGAGCAGTACTTC
TRBD2 | TRBJ2-7 | few | TRBV5-1 | CASTLAGDYYEQYF | TGCGCCAGTACCCTAGCGGGAGACTATTACGAGCAGTACTTC
. | TRBJ2-3 | . | TRBV20-1 | CSARRGPSTDTQYF | TGCAGTGCTAGACGAGGGCCCAGCACAGATACGCAGTATTTT
. | TRBJ1-1 | . | TRBV7-2 | CASSLVGRGMNTEAFF | TGTGCCAGCAGCTTAGTGGGCAGGGGAATGAACACTGAAGCTTTCTTT
TRBD1 | TRBJ2-3 | . | TRBV7-9 | CASSLGQGKTDTQYF | TGTGCCAGCAGCTTGGGACAGGGAAAGACAGATACGCAGTATTTT
. | TRBJ1-5 | . | TRBV7-2 | CASSPGSGNQPQHF | TGTGCCAGCAGCCCGGGTTCGGGCAATCAGCCCCAGCATTTT
. | TRBJ2-1 | . | TRBV4-2 | CASSQEGSLYNEQFF | TGTGCCAGCAGCCAAGAGGGTAGCCTTTACAATGAGCAGTTCTTC
TRBD2 | TRBJ2-1 | few | TRBV27 | CASSNLASGSSYNEQFF | TGTGCCAGCAGTAACTTGGCTAGCGGGAGTTCCTACAATGAGCAGTTCTTC
. | TRBJ2-1 | . | TRBV6-5 | CASRDHDRGSYNEQFF | TGTGCCAGCCGGGACCATGACCGGGGGTCCTACAATGAGCAGTTCTTC
. | TRBJ1-3 | . | TRBV6-5 | CASSYRGGSGSSGNTIYF | TGTGCCAGCAGTTACCGGGGGGGTAGCGGAAGCTCTGGAAACACCATATATTTT
. | TRBJ2-4 | few | TRBV4-2 | CASSQATGFENIQYF | TGTGCCAGCAGCCAAGCCACGGGATTTGAAAACATTCAGTACTTC
. | TRBJ2-5 | few | TRBV7-2 | CASSLAGGRETQYF | TGTGCCAGCAGCTTAGCGGGAGGACGGGAGACCCAGTACTTC
. | TRBJ1-2 | . | TRBV11-2 | CASSAPGRTEANYGYTF | TGTGCCAGCAGCGCTCCGGGTAGGACAGAAGCTAACTATGGCTACACCTTC
. | TRBJ1-5 | . | TRBV7-9 | CASSKQEVNQPQHF | TGTGCCAGCAGCAAACAGGAGGTCAATCAGCCCCAGCATTTT
. | TRBJ1-1 | . | TRBV6-6 | CASSLQSLGDTEAFF | TGTGCCAGCAGTCTACAATCATTAGGGGACACTGAAGCTTTCTTT
. | TRBJ2-1 | . | TRBV20-1 | CSARDPTSRTYNEQFF | TGCAGTGCTAGAGATCCCACTAGCAGGACCTACAATGAGCAGTTCTTC
. | TRBJ1-5 | few | TRBV25-1 | CASSERESNQPQHF | TGTGCCAGCAGTGAGAGGGAAAGCAATCAGCCCCAGCATTTT
TRBD2 | TRBJ2-3 | few | TRBV29-1 | CSVVVGGRAPHPQYF | TGCAGCGTTGTAGTCGGCGGGAGGGCACCGCACCCGCAGTATTTT
. | TRBJ1-1 | few | TRBV29-1 | CSVAVGPSMNTEAFF | TGCAGCGTTGCAGTAGGGCCATCTATGAACACTGAAGCTTTCTTT
. | TRBJ2-1 | . | TRBV20-1 | CSARPIPAYEQFF | TGCAGTGCTAGGCCCATCCCCGCCTATGAGCAGTTCTTC
TRBD1 | TRBJ2-4 | . | TRBV29-1 | CSVTTGQGLYF | TGCAGCGTCACAACGGGACAGGGTTTGTACTTC
TRBD1 | TRBJ1-1 | few | TRBV12-5 | CASGSAGEGTGGTEAFF | TGTGCTAGTGGTTCCGCCGGTGAGGGGACAGGGGGCACTGAAGCTTTCTTT
. | TRBJ2-1 | few | TRBV27 | CASSPSSGLFYNEQFF | TGTGCCAGCAGTCCCTCAAGCGGCCTATTCTACAATGAGCAGTTCTTC
TRBD1 | TRBJ1-1 | . | TRBV7-2 | CASSLQGVPEAFF | TGTGCCAGCAGCCTGCAGGGGGTTCCTGAAGCTTTCTTT
. | TRBJ1-6 | once | TRBV2 | CASSLRGANPPLHF | TGTGCCAGCAGTCTCAGGGGAGCGAATCCACCCCTCCACTTT
. | TRBJ1-1 | few | TRBV29-1 | CSLISDRNTEAFF | TGCAGCCTAATTTCGGACAGGAACACTGAAGCTTTCTTT
. | TRBJ2-3 | . | TRBV5-1 | CASSFGNQGADTQYF | TGCGCCAGCAGCTTCGGGAATCAAGGCGCAGATACGCAGTATTTT
TRBD2 | TRBJ2-5 | . | TRBV2 | CAGGTSFLETQYF | TGTGCCGGGGGGACTAGTTTTCTGGAGACCCAGTACTTC
TRBD2 | TRBJ2-7 | . | TRBV28 | CASSLGGREANEQYF | TGTGCCAGCAGTTTAGGAGGGCGGGAGGCCAACGAGCAGTACTTC
. | TRBJ2-3 | . | TRBV20-1 | CSARVVISTDTQYF | TGCAGTGCTAGAGTGGTCATTAGCACAGATACGCAGTATTTT
. | TRBJ2-5 | . | TRBV7-7 | CAPIEDKEQYF | TGTGCCCCAATAGAGGACAAAGAGCAGTACTTC
. | TRBJ2-1 | . | TRBV29-1 | CSVPGAGNLDEQFF | TGCAGCGTCCCCGGGGCAGGTAATCTCGATGAGCAGTTCTTC
TRBD1 | TRBJ2-1 | few | TRBV15 | CATSTYGTGGWNEQFF | TGTGCCACCAGCACGTACGGGACAGGGGGTTGGAATGAGCAGTTCTTC
. | TRBJ2-5 | . | TRBV20-1 | CSGGLAREQYF | TGCAGTGGGGGCCTAGCGAGGGAGCAGTACTTC
. | TRBJ1-5 | . | TRBV27 | CTSSLGPSNQPQHF | TGTACCAGCAGTTTAGGCCCTAGCAATCAGCCCCAGCATTTT
TRBD1 | TRBJ1-1 | . | TRBV7-9 | CASSLGGRGTEAFF | TGTGCCAGCAGCTTAGGGGGCAGGGGGACTGAAGCTTTCTTT
TRBD2 | TRBJ2-1 | . | TRBV28 | CASSPSGLAGGSSYNEQFF | TGTGCCAGCAGCCCCTCGGGACTAGCGGGAGGTAGCTCCTACAATGAGCAGTTCTTC
TRBD2 | TRBJ2-1 | . | TRBV9 | CASSPRGGQYDEQFF | TGTGCCAGCAGCCCGCGGGGGGGACAGTACGATGAGCAGTTCTTC
. | TRBJ1-6 | . | TRBV3-1 | CASTQGTYNSPLHF | TGTGCCAGCACTCAGGGGACCTATAATTCACCCCTCCACTTT
TRBD1 | TRBJ1-5 | . | TRBV12-3/TRBV12-4 | CACTLDRAGEPQHF | TGTGCCTGCACCCTAGACAGGGCGGGGGAGCCCCAGCATTTT
. | TRBJ2-5 | . | TRBV4-3 | CASSQEEDYTYKDEQYF | TGCGCCAGCAGCCAAGAGGAAGACTACACATACAAAGATGAGCAGTACTTC
TRBD1 | TRBJ1-1 | few | TRBV4-3 | CASSPGQGRVNTEAFF | TGCGCCAGCAGCCCGGGACAGGGCAGAGTGAACACTGAAGCTTTCTTT
. | TRBJ2-1 | . | TRBV6-2/TRBV6-3 | CASSSSGTLGNEQFF | TGTGCCAGCAGTTCTTCCGGGACTCTGGGTAATGAGCAGTTCTTC
. | TRBJ1-4 | once | TRBV18 | CASSQPVGTGEKLFF | TGTGCCAGCTCACAACCGGTGGGCACAGGGGAAAAACTGTTTTTT
. | TRBJ2-3 | few | TRBV24-1 | CATSDSLVGLTDTQYF | TGTGCCACCAGTGACAGCCTAGTGGGCCTCACAGATACGCAGTATTTT
. | TRBJ1-1 | . | TRBV3-1 | CASSQDIVGGTEAFF | TGTGCCAGCAGCCAAGATATTGTGGGGGGCACTGAAGCTTTCTTT